These 7 T cell receptor beta chains originate from one sample sequenced in a study of T cells in Graves' hyperthyroidism and ophthalmopathy. What was amplified from RNA transcripts were TCR beta CDR3 regions. Researchers ran a first-round RT-PCR on the TCR CDR3 using the HTBI primer set. MiXCR, applied by TCRdb to the multiplex PCR reads, yields one record per CDR3 protein. The table includes hundreds of thousands of distinct CDR3 sequences, 45% detected once. Sequencing used peripheral blood or thyroid tissue (not recorded which). Source of these receptors: an adult man with Graves' disease, either hyperthyroidism or ophthalmopathy (not recorded which).

About this clonotype itself: Given a much more abundant clone one base away, this may be a read error. The chain has TRBV24-1 and TRBJ2-2, with 8 bases lining up with TRBD1. This CDR3 contains 12 residues. CDR1 is KGHDR, CDR2 SFDVKD, per germline. V shed 6 bases and J 10 bases; nucleotides not matched to a gene: 3. CDR3 loop: CATSTGQAELFF. CDR3 in DNA: TGTGCCACCAGTACGGGACAGGCGGAGCTGTTTTTT.

Remarks on this clonotype: One base away lies a much larger clone, so this may be a sequencing read error. The CDR3 DNA reads as TGTGCCAGCAGTTACAGGCTAACTAATGAAAAACTGTTTTTT. Its translation: CASSYRLTNEKLFF. This rearrangement joins TRBV7-8 to TRBJ1-4; perhaps TRBD1 as D (5 bases). V was cut by 6 bases and J by 1 base, with 9 bases left in between. The CDR3 totals 14 residues. CDR1 SGHVS and CDR2 FQNEAQ come from the germline V gene.

The rearrangement uses TRBV29-1 and TRBJ1-1; weak D call: TRBD1 (6 bases). The CDR3 extends over 12 amino acids. V was cut by 8 bases and J by 6 bases, with 16 bases left in between. Germline V CDR1 and CDR2: SQVTM, ANQGSEA. The CDR3 DNA reads TGCAGCACAAAACAGGGTAGGTCTGAAGCTTTCTTT. It specifies CSTKQGRSEAFF.

This clonotype was found once. The junction shows a germline mismatch at one end, possibly a read error. The gene calls are TRBV10-3 and TRBJ2-7; D gene ambiguous. Germline V lookup: CDR1 ENHRY, CDR2 SYGVKD. The CDR3 sequence is 13 residues long. CDR3: CASSYDSVDEQYF. The CDR3 nucleotides are TGTGCCAGCAGTTACGATTCAGTCGACGAGCAGTACTTC.

Details on this clonotype: Since the CDR3 does not end with the conserved phenylalanine or tryptophan, this likely comes from a read error. The chain employs TRBV19 and TRBJ1-5; 11 bases are a match to TRBD1. CDR1 LNHDA and CDR2 SQIVND come from the germline V gene (reference sequence). The V gene end was trimmed by 5 bases and the J gene end by 3 bases; junction bases not matched to a gene: 9. This CDR3 has 17 amino acids. As DNA, the CDR3 is TGTGCCAGTAGTTCGGGACAGGGGGTTGCACTCAATCAGCCCCAGCATCTT. Residues: CASSSGQGVALNQPQHL.

This clonotype has at least ten counts. This chain joins TRBV7-6 and TRBJ1-1; weak D call: TRBD1 (5 bases). Trimming took off 1 base at V and 1 base at J, with 10 bases between the two ends. This CDR3 region has 15 residues. Germline-derived CDR1 and CDR2 are SGHVS and FNYEAQ. CDR3: CASSLGPGPNTEAFF. The CDR3 nucleotides read TGTGCCAGCAGCTTAGGGCCAGGGCCGAACACTGAAGCTTTCTTT.

The chain links TRBV15 to TRBJ1-1; 7 positions agree with TRBD1. Per germline, CDR1 LNHNV and CDR2 YYDKDF (reference sequence). Germline trimming cut 3 bases from V and 2 bases from J; bases unmatched to any gene: 3. The CDR3 covers 14 residues. DNA for the CDR3: TGTGCCACCAGCAGTGGGACAGCTAACACTGAAGCTTTCTTT. Translation gives CATSSGTANTEAFF.